The entry below gives a single TCR beta chain sequence along with its context. As yet, its antigen is unknown. Germline loops: CDR1 SEHNR, CDR2 FQNEAQ (reference sequence). The CDR3 contains 14 residues. Trimming left V 3 bases short and J 6 bases short, with 11 bases between. This table comes from immunoSEQ multiplex PCR, and its TCRdb copy is limited to in-frame clones, with some not included. The sample lists some 39,000 clones, 85% to 90% occurring once. The entry originates in a study of OX40 agonist ivuxolimab in advanced cancers. At the level of the study: Eligibility admitted prior anti-PD-1, anti-PD-L1 or anti-CTLA-4 therapy; around 38% had some.

Findings of the study overall: Clones of CD4+ and CD8+ blood T cells grew by week 6 at doses of 0.1 to 3.0 mg/kg. Which antigen the expanded peripheral T cells recognized is unknown.

The TCR was taken from an adult with an advanced solid tumor such as melanoma, head and neck, liver or kidney cancer. The material sequenced was CD4+ or CD8+ T cells sorted from blood, taken in a trial of the OX40 agonist ivuxolimab. V and J are TRBV7-9 and TRBJ1-4, with D maybe TRBD1 (5 bases). CDR3 coding DNA: TGTGCCAGCAGCTTTTGGGGCCTAGATGAAAAACTGTTTTTT. Residues: CASSFWGLDEKLFF.